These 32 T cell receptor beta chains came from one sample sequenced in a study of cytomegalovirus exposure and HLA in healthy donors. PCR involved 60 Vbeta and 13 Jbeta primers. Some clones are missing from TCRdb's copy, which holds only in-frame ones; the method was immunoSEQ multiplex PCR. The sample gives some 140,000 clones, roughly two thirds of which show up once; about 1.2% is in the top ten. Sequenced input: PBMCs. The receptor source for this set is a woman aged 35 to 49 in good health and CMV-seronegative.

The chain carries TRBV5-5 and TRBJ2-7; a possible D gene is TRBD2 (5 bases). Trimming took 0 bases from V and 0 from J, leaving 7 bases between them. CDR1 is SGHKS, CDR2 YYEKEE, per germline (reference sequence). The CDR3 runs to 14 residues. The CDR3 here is CASSLEGSSYEQYV. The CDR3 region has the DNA TGTGCCAGCAGCTTGGAAGGGAGCTCCTACGAGCAGTACGTC.

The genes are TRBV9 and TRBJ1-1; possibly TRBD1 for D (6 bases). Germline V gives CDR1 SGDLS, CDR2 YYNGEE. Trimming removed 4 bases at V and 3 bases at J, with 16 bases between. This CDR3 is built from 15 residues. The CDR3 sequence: CASSRSWTADTEAFF. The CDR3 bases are TGTGCCAGCAGCAGAAGTTGGACAGCGGACACTGAAGCTTTCTTT.

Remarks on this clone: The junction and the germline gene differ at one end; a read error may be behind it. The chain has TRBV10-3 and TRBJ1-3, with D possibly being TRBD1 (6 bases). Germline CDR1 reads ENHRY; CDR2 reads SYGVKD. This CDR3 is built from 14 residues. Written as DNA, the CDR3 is TGTGCCACCAGTCCCGGGACAAGCGAAAACACCATATATTTT. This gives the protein CATSPGTSENTIYF.

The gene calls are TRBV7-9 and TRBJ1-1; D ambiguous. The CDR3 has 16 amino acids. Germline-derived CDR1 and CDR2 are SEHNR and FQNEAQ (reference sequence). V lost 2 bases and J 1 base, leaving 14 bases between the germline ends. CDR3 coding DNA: TGTGCCAGCAGCTTACAGCCGTTCGGGAAGAACACTGAAGCTTTCTTT. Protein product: CASSLQPFGKNTEAFF.

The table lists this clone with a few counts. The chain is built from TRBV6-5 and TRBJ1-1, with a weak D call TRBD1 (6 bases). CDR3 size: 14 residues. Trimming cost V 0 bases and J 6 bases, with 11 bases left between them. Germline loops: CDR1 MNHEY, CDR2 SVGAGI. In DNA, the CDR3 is TGTGCCAGCAGTTACTCGACCGGGGGGCCTGAAGCTTTCTTT. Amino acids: CASSYSTGGPEAFF.

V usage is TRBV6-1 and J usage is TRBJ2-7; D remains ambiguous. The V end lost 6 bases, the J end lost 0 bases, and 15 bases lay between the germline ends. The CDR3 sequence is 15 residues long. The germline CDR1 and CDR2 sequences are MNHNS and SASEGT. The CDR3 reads CASRTRLTYSYEQYV. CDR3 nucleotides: TGTGCCAGCAGGACACGTTTAACCTACTCCTACGAGCAGTACGTC.

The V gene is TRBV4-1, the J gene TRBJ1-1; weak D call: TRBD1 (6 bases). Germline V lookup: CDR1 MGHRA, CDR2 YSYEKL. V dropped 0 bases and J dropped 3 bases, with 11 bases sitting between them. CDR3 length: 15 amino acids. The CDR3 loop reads CASSQEPGADTEAFF. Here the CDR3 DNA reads TGCGCCAGCAGCCAAGAACCAGGGGCGGACACTGAAGCTTTCTTT.

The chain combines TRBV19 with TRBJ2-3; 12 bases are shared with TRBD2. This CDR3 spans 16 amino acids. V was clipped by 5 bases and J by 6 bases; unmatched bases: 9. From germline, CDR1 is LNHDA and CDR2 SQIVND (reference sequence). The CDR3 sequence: CASSYLAGGPEDTQYF. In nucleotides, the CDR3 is TGTGCCAGTAGTTACCTAGCGGGGGGGCCAGAGGATACGCAGTATTTT.

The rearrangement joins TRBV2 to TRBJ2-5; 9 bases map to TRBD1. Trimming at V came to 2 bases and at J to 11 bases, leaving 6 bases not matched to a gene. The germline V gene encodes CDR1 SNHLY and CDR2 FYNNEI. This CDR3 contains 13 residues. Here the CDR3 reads CASSEWGQGSQYF. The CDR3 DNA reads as TGTGCCAGCAGTGAATGGGGACAGGGTTCACAGTACTTC. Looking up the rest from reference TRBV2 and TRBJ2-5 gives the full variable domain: EPEVTQTPSHQVTQMGQEVILRCVPISNHLYFYWYRQILGQKVEFLVSFYNNEISEKSEIFDDQFSVERPDGSNFTLKIRSTKLEDSAMYFCASSEWGQGSQYFGPGTRLLVL.

The CDR3 loop is CASSLQGYYNSPLHF. The CDR3 DNA is TGTGCCAGCAGCCTACAGGGGTACTATAATTCACCCCTCCACTTT. The chain links TRBV27 to TRBJ1-6; 7 bases line up with TRBD1. With 6 bases clipped from V and 3 bases from J, the junction kept 5 bases outside the gene matches. CDR1 MNHEY and CDR2 SMNVEV come from the germline V gene (reference sequence). The length of the CDR3 is 15 residues.

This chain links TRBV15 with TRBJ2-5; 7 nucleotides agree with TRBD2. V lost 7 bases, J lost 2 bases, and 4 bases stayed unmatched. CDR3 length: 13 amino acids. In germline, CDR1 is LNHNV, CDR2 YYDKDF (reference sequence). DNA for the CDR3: TGTGCCACCAACCGGGGGGAACAAGAGACCCAGTACTTC. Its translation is CATNRGEQETQYF. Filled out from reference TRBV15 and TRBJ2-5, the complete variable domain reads DAMVIQNPRYQVTQFGKPVTLSCSQTLNHNVMYWYQQKSSQAPKLLFHYYDKDFNNEADTPDNFQSRRPNTSFCFLDIRSPGLGDTAMYLCATNRGEQETQYFGPGTRLLVL.

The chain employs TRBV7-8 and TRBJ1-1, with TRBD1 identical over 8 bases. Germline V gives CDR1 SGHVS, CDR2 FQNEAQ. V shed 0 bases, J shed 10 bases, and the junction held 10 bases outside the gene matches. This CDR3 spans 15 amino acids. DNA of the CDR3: TGTGCCAGCAGCTTAGCGCAAGGCAGGGGGCTTGGAGCTTTCTTT. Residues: CASSLAQGRGLGAFF. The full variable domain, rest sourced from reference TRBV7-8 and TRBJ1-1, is GAGVSQSPRYKVAKRGQDVALRCDPISGHVSLFWYQQALGQGPEFLTYFQNEAQLDKSGLPSDRFFAERPEGSVSTLKIQRTQQEDSAVYLCASSLAQGRGLGAFFGQGTRLTVV.

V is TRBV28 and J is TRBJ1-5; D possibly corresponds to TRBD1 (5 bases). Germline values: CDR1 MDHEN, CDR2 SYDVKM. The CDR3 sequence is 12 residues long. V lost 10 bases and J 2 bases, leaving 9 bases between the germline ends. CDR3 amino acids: CAIQAGNQPQHF. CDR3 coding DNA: TGTGCCATACAGGCGGGCAATCAGCCCCAGCATTTT.

CDR3 sequence reads: CASSLGGTGGRNGYTF. For the CDR3, the DNA is TGTGCCAGCAGCTTAGGGGGGACAGGGGGCCGGAATGGCTACACCTTC. The chain recombines TRBV13 with TRBJ1-2, with 12 nucleotides matching TRBD1. CDR3 size: 16 residues. Germline trimming cut 0 bases from V and 6 bases from J; bases unmatched to any gene: 5. The germline gives CDR1 PRHDT, CDR2 FYEKMQ (reference sequence). The whole variable domain, filled in from reference TRBV13 and TRBJ1-2, reads AAGVIQSPRHLIKEKRETATLKCYPIPRHDTVYWYQQGPGQDPQFLISFYEKMQSDKGSIPDRFSAQQFSDYHSELNMSSLELGDSALYFCASSLGGTGGRNGYTFGSGTRLTVV.

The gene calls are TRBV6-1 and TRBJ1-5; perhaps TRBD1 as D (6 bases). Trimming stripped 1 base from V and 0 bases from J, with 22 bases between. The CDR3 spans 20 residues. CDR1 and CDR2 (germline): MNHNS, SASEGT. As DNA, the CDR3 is TGTGCCAGCAGTGAAGTGAAGGGGACAAGGACGTTGTATAGCAATCAGCCCCAGCATTTT. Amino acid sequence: CASSEVKGTRTLYSNQPQHF.

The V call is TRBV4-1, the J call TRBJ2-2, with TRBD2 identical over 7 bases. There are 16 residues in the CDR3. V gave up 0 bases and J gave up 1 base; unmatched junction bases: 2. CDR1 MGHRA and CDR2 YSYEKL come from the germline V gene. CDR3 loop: CASSQDGGRNTGELFF. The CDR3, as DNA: TGCGCCAGCAGCCAAGACGGCGGGAGGAACACCGGGGAGCTGTTTTTT.

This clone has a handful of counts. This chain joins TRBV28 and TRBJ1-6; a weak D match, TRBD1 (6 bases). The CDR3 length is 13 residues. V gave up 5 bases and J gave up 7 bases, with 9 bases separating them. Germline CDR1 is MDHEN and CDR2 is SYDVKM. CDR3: CASSPQGNSPLHF. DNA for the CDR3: TGTGCCAGCAGTCCGCAGGGGAATTCACCCCTCCACTTT.

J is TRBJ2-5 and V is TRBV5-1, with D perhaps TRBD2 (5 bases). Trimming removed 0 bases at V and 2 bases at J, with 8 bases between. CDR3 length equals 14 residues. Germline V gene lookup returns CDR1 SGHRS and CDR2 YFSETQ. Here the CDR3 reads CASSLAAGQETQYF. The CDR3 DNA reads TGCGCCAGCAGCTTGGCCGCGGGTCAAGAGACCCAGTACTTC.

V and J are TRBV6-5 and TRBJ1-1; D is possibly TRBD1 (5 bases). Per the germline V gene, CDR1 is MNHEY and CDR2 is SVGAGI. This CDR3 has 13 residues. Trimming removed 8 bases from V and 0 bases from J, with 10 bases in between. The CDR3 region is CASEQVMNTEAFF. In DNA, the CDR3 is TGTGCCAGCGAACAGGTCATGAACACTGAAGCTTTCTTT.

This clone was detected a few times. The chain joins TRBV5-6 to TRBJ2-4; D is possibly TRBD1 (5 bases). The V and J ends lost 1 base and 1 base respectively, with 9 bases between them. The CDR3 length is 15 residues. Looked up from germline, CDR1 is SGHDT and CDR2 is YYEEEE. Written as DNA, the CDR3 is TGTGCCAGCAGCTTGCAGGGCGCCGCCAAAAACATTCAGTACTTC. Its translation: CASSLQGAAKNIQYF.

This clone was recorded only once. The CDR3, as DNA: TGCGCCAGCAGTCAATCTTTCCTTGGGGGGTTCGGTGGCTACACCTTC. It encodes CASSQSFLGGFGGYTF. The chain combines TRBV23-1 with TRBJ1-2; D perhaps matches TRBD1 (5 bases). TRBV23-1 is sorted into the ORF group, with uncertain function. CDR3 length: 16 amino acids. V was trimmed by 0 bases and J by 7 bases, leaving 18 bases between them.

CDR3 region: CSVEEGDRGWGYTF. In DNA, the CDR3 is TGCAGCGTTGAAGAAGGAGACAGGGGGTGGGGCTACACCTTC. This chain uses TRBV29-1 with TRBJ1-2; 9 bases map to TRBD1. Trimming cost V 0 bases and J 8 bases; bases outside gene matches: 7. This CDR3 has 14 residues. Germline values: CDR1 SQVTM, CDR2 ANQGSEA.

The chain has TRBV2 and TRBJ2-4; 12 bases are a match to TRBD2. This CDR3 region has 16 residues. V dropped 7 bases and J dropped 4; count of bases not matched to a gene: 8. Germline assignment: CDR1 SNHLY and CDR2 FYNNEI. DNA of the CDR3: TGTGCCAGCACTATAACTAGCGGGGGGATTAAAAACATTCAGTACTTC. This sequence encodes CASTITSGGIKNIQYF.

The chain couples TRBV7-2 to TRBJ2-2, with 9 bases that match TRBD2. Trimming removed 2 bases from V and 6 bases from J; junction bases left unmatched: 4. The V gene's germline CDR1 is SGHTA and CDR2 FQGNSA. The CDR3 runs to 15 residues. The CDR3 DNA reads TGTGCCAGCAGCTTAAGCGCGGGGGGGCCCGGGGAGCTGTTTTTT. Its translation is CASSLSAGGPGELFF.

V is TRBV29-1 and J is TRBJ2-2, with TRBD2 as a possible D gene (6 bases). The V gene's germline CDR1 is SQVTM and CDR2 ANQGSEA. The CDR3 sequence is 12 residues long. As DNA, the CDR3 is TGCAGGTGCGGGATGCAGGCCGGGGAGCTGTTTTTT. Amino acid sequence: CRCGMQAGELFF.

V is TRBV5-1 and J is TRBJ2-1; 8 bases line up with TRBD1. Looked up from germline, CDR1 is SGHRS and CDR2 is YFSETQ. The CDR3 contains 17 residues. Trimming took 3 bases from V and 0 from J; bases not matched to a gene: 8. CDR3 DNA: TGCGCCAGCAGCTCTACAGGGGGTGTAAGCTCCTACAATGAGCAGTTCTTC. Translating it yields CASSSTGGVSSYNEQFF.

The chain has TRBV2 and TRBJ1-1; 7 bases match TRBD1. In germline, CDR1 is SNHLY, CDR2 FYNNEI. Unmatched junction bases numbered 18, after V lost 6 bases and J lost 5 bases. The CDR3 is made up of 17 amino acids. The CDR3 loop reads CASRVPGQTRMGTEAFF. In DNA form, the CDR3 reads TGTGCCAGCAGAGTACCGGGACAGACGAGGATGGGTACTGAAGCTTTCTTT. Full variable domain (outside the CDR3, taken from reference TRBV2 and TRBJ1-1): EPEVTQTPSHQVTQMGQEVILRCVPISNHLYFYWYRQILGQKVEFLVSFYNNEISEKSEIFDDQFSVERPDGSNFTLKIRSTKLEDSAMYFCASRVPGQTRMGTEAFFGQGTRLTVV.

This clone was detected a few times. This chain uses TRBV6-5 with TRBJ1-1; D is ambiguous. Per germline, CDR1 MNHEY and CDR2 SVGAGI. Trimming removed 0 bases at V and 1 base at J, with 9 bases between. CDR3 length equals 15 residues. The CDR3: CASSYSKGGNTEAFF. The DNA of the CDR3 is TGTGCCAGCAGTTACTCGAAAGGAGGGAACACTGAAGCTTTCTTT.

The CDR3 DNA reads TGTGCCAGCAGAGCAGGGTTGGGATGGGGGCAGTACGTC. This encodes CASRAGLGWGQYV. The rearrangement uses TRBV28 and TRBJ2-7, with a weak D call TRBD1 (5 bases). Germline CDR1 and CDR2: MDHEN and SYDVKM. The V end lost 6 bases, the J end lost 9 bases, and 18 bases lay between the germline ends. CDR3 length equals 13 residues.

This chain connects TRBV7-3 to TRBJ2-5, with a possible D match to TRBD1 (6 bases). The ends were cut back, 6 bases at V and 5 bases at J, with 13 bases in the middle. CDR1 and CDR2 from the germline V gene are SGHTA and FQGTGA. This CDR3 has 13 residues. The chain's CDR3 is CASSRSRGETQYF. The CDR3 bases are TGTGCCAGCAGTCGTAGTAGGGGGGAGACCCAGTACTTC.

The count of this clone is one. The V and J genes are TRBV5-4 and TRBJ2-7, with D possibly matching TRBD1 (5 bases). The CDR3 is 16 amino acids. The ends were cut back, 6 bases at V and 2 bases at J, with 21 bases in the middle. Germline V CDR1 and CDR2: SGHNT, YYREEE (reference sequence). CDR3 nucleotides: TGTGCCAGCACCGCACTCGCTCTGGACAACACCTACGAGCAGTACGTC. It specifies CASTALALDNTYEQYV.

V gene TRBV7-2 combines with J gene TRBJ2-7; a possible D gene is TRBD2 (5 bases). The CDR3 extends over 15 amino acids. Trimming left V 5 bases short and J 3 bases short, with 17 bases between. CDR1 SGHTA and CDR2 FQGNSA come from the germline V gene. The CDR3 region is CASSTTTLVNYEQYF. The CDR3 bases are TGTGCCAGCAGCACAACTACACTAGTCAACTACGAGCAGTACTTC. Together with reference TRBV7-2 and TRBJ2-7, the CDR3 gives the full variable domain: GAGVSQSPSNKVTEKGKDVELRCDPISGHTALYWYRQSLGQGLEFLIYFQGNSAPDKSGLPSDRFSAERTGGSVSTLTIQRTQQEDSAVYLCASSTTTLVNYEQYFGPGTRLTVT.